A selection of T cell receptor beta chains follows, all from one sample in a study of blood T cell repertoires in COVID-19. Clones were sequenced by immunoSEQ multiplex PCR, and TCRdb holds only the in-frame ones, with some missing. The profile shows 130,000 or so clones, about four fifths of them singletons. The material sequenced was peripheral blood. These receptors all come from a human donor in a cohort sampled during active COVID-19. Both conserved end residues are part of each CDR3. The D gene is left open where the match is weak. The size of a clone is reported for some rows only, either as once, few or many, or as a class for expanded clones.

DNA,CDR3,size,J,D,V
TGTGCCAGCAGTTTAAGAGGATGGACAGGGGGGGGTATGGGCAATCAGCCCCAGCATTTT,CASSLRGWTGGGMGNQPQHF,NA,TRBJ1-5,TRBD1,TRBV27
TGTGCCACCAGCGGACTAGTTGCAGGAGGGAATGAAAAACTGTTTTTT,CATSGLVAGGNEKLFF,once,TRBJ1-4,NA,TRBV15
TGTGCCAGCAGTTTAAGCGAGAAGCAGTTCTTC,CASSLSEKQFF,NA,TRBJ2-1,NA,TRBV12-3/TRBV12-4
TGTGCCAGCAGTTATCCGGGACTTTACGAGCAGTACTTC,CASSYPGLYEQYF,few,TRBJ2-7,NA,TRBV6-5
TGTGCCAGCTCACGCGGACAGGGTAACGAAAAACTGTTTTTT,CASSRGQGNEKLFF,few,TRBJ1-4,TRBD1,TRBV18
TGTGCCAGCAGTCGATCCCGACAGGGGGCCAACACCGGGGAGCTGTTTTTT,CASSRSRQGANTGELFF,NA,TRBJ2-2,TRBD1,TRBV2
TGTGCCAGCACCTCCTGGGCGGGAGACACAGATACGCAGTATTTT,CASTSWAGDTDTQYF,NA,TRBJ2-3,TRBD2,TRBV7-2
TGCAGCGTTGGAAAGGGGACTAGCGGATCCTACAATGAGCAGTTCTTC,CSVGKGTSGSYNEQFF,many,TRBJ2-1,TRBD2,TRBV29-1
TGTGCCAGCTCTCTAACTAGAACGGAGAACACCGGGGAGCTGTTTTTT,CASSLTRTENTGELFF,few,TRBJ2-2,NA,TRBV18
TGTGCCTGGAGTGAACCGGGACAGGGTTTGCCCCAGCATTTT,CAWSEPGQGLPQHF,once,TRBJ1-5,TRBD1,TRBV30
TGCAGTGCTAGTGACAGGCGCCTGCAGCCCCAGCATTTT,CSASDRRLQPQHF,NA,TRBJ1-5,NA,TRBV20-1
TGTGCCAGCAGCCAAGGTGGGCTCGCAGAACTCGCCTCTGGGGCCAACGTCCTGACTTTC,CASSQGGLAELASGANVLTF,NA,TRBJ2-6,NA,TRBV14
TGTGCCAGCAGCTTGGACCCGCCAGGGAACTCCTATAATTCACCCCTCCACTTT,CASSLDPPGNSYNSPLHF,NA,TRBJ1-6,NA,TRBV7-6
TGTGCCAGCAACCGACAGGGGCGGGGGACCTACGAGCAGTACTTC,CASNRQGRGTYEQYF,NA,TRBJ2-7,NA,TRBV2
TGTGCCAGCAGCTGGGAGGGGGTGAACACTGAAGCTTTCTTT,CASSWEGVNTEAFF,NA,TRBJ1-1,NA,TRBV4-2
TGTGCCAGCAGTCCTCCGGGACTCTCCTTTGGGGGGGAGCTGTTTTTT,CASSPPGLSFGGELFF,NA,TRBJ2-2,NA,TRBV28
TGTGCCAGCAGTCAAATCGGACTAGCGGGAGACCTCTCCGAGCAGTACTTC,CASSQIGLAGDLSEQYF,once,TRBJ2-7,TRBD2,TRBV28
TGTGCCAGCACCCTCAGGGGGACCAAAAACATTCAGTACTTC,CASTLRGTKNIQYF,NA,TRBJ2-4,TRBD1,TRBV28
TGTGCCAGCAGCTCGACCGAGGGTCCCTACAATGAGCAGTTCTTC,CASSSTEGPYNEQFF,NA,TRBJ2-1,NA,TRBV7-3
TGCGCCAGCAGCCAAGATCCTCCAGGGGTGGCTGGGGCCAACGTCCTGACTTTC,CASSQDPPGVAGANVLTF,NA,TRBJ2-6,NA,TRBV4-1
TGCGCCAGCAGCTTGGTGGGACTAGGGACCAATGAGCAGTTCTTC,CASSLVGLGTNEQFF,NA,TRBJ2-1,TRBD2,TRBV5-1
TGTGCCAGCAGTTACGGGGACAGGGCTTGGGAGCAGTTCTTC,CASSYGDRAWEQFF,NA,TRBJ2-1,TRBD1,TRBV6-2/TRBV6-3
TGTGCCAGCGACAAATCGAGGGGGGGTAATCAGCCCCAGCATTTT,CASDKSRGGNQPQHF,NA,TRBJ1-5,NA,TRBV28